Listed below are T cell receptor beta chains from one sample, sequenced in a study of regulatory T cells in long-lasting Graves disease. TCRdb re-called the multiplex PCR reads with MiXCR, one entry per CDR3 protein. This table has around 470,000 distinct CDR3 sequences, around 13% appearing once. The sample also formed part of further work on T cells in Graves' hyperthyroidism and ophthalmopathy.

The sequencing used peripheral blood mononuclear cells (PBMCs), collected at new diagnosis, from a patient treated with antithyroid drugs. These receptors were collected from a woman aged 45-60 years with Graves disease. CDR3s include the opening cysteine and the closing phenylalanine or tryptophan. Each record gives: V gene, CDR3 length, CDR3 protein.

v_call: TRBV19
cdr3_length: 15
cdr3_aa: CASSIIGTANQPQHF

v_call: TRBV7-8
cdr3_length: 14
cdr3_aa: CASSLARTTRGYTF

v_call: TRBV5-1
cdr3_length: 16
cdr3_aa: CASSLNTFSGANVLTF

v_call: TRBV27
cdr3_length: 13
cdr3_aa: CASSGEGVGLQFF

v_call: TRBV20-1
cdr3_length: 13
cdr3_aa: CSAEDKGYTEAFF

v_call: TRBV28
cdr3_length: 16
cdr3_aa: CASSLGSGRSQETQYF

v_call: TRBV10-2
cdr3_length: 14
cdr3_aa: CASRRQGSGDEQYF

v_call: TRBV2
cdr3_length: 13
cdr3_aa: CASRTLQGYEQFF

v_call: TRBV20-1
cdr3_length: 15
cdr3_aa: CSAESSGRGSDTQYF

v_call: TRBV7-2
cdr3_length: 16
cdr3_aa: CASSLVLGTASYGYTF

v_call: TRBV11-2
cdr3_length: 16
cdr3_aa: CASSTYTSGSRNEQFF

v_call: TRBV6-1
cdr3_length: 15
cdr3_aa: CASTHPSGQGNEQFF

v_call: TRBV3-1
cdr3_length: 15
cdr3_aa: CASSLLERDPGELFF

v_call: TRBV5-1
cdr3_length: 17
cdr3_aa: CASSTSQGPGGTGELFF

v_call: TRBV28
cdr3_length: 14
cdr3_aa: CASSFSGSGYEQYF

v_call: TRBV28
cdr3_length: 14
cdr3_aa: CASSSGTGTKEAFF

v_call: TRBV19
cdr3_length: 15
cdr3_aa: CASSRGVPAGNTIYF

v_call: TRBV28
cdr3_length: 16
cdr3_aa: CASSLDGTSGSYEQYF

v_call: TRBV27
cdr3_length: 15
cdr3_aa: CASNPTRVGGNTIYF

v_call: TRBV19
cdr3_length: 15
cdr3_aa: CASSSRLAGGGEQYF

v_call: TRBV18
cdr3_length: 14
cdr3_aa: CASSPGRGSYEQYF

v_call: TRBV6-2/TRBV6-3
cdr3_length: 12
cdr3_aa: CASSSTADTQYF

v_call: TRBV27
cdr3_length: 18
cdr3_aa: CASRPGSGRSLAYNEQFF

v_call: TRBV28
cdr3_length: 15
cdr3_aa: CASSRASGTGAEAFF

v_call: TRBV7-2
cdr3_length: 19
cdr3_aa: CASSLPRGGGGGSYNEQFF

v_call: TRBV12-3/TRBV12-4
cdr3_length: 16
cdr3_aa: CASSPTGTGGSGELFF

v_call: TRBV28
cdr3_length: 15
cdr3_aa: CASSPSGGWVSTQYF

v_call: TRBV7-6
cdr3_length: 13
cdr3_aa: CASSLGDNYEQYF

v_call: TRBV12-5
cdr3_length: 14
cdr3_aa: CASGLPSARQPQHF

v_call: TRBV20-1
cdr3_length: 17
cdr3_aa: CSARDKAWTGGRYEQYF

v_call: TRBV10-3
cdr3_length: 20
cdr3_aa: CAISEPPGLAIRLNTGELFF

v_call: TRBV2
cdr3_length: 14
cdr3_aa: CASSAARSTYEQYF

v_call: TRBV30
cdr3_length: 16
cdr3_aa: CAWSRTSGSPYNEQFF

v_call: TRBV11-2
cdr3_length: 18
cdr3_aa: CASSLDPGGQGATDTQYF

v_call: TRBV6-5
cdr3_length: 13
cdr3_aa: CASSYWERDEQFF

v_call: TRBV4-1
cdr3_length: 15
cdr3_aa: CASSQVAGGADTQYF

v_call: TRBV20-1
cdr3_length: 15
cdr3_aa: CSARDTSGNTHEQFF

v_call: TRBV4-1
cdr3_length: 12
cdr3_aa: CASSQGEETQYF

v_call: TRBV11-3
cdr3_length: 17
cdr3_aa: CASSLRGGALTTGELFF

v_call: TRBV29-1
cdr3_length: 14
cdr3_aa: CSVSAGTGGYEQYF

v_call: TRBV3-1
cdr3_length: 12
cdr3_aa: CASYGPKETQYF

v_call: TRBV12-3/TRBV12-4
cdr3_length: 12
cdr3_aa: CASSLHDTEAFF

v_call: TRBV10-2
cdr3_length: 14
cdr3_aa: CASTVGGFYNEQFF

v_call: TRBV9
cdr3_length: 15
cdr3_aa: CASSVAGTGIGIQYF